Below are 22 T cell receptor beta chains sequenced from a single sample in a study of T cell responses to AZD1222 COVID-19 vaccine. Sequencing was performed with immunoSEQ multiplex PCR; in TCRdb, only in-frame clones are kept and a portion is missing. There are 110,000 or so clones in the sample; roughly nine tenths occur only once, and 4.5% to 5.5% lies in the top ten. Here the sequenced sample was peripheral blood, taken on day 0 of AZD1222 vaccination. The origin of the receptors is an adult in good health.

The chain carries TRBV19 and TRBJ1-5; 9 bases align to TRBD1. Germline trimming cut 8 bases from V and 4 bases from J; bases unmatched to any gene: 3. Germline loops: CDR1 LNHDA, CDR2 SQIVND (reference sequence). CDR3 size: 13 residues. Here the CDR3 DNA reads TGTGCCAGTGGCGGGACAGGGAATCAGCCCCAGCATTTT. Residues: CASGGTGNQPQHF. The complete variable domain, with remaining parts taken from reference TRBV19 and TRBJ1-5, reads DGGITQSPKYLFRKEGQNVTLSCEQNLNHDAMYWYRQDPGQGLRLIYYSQIVNDFQKGDIAEGYSVSREKKESFPLTVTSAQKNPTAFYLCASGGTGNQPQHFGDGTRLSIL.

This clone was counted between two and nine times. This chain's CDR3 is CASEVAGGTKTQYF. In DNA form, the CDR3 reads TGTGCCAGCGAAGTAGCGGGGGGTACTAAGACCCAGTACTTC. The chain links TRBV6-6 to TRBJ2-5, with TRBD2 matching 10 bases. The V and J ends lost 8 bases and 6 bases, in that order; junction bases with no gene match: 9. CDR1 MNHNY and CDR2 SVGAGI come from the germline V gene (reference sequence). CDR3 length: 14 amino acids.

The chain has TRBV29-1 and TRBJ1-1; D uncertain. The CDR3 contains 13 residues. V gave up 1 base and J gave up 1 base, with 7 bases separating them. Germline values: CDR1 SQVTM, CDR2 ANQGSEA. CDR3 sequence (DNA): TGCAGCGTTGAAGCCCCCAAGAACACTGAAGCTTTCTTT. Residues: CSVEAPKNTEAFF.

V gene TRBV7-2 combines with J gene TRBJ2-3; 10 nucleotides align to TRBD2. V lost 3 bases, J lost 1 base, and 4 bases stayed unmatched. This CDR3 region has 16 residues. Germline loops: CDR1 SGHTA, CDR2 FQGNSA. CDR3 residues: CASSFTSGTGTDTQYF. The CDR3, as DNA: TGTGCCAGCAGCTTCACTAGCGGGACAGGCACAGATACGCAGTATTTT.

V usage is TRBV7-9 and J usage is TRBJ1-2; 7 bases align to TRBD1. The J segment lost 6 bases and the V segment lost 2 bases, leaving 6 bases of the junction unmatched. Germline loops: CDR1 SEHNR, CDR2 FQNEAQ (reference sequence). This CDR3 has 14 residues. This CDR3 reads CASSLLTGTNGYTF. The CDR3 region has the DNA TGTGCCAGCAGCTTACTGACAGGGACAAATGGCTACACCTTC. Full variable domain (outside the CDR3, taken from reference TRBV7-9 and TRBJ1-2): DTGVSQNPRHKITKRGQNVTFRCDPISEHNRLYWYRQTLGQGPEFLTYFQNEAQLEKSRLLSDRFSAERPKGSFSTLEIQRTEQGDSAMYLCASSLLTGTNGYTFGSGTRLTVV.

This chain uses TRBV7-8 with TRBJ1-3, with D uncertain. Between the trimmed V and J ends, which lost 5 bases and 0 bases, there was a span of 8 bases. The CDR3 runs 14 residues. The germline V gene has CDR1 SGHVS and CDR2 FQNEAQ. The CDR3: CASSRYNSGNTIYF. For the CDR3, the DNA is TGTGCCAGCAGCCGCTACAACTCTGGAAACACCATATATTTT.

This clone came up many times. The chain employs TRBV4-1 and TRBJ1-6, with D unclear. Germline values: CDR1 MGHRA, CDR2 YSYEKL. This CDR3 is built from 16 residues. Between the trimmed V and J ends, which lost 4 bases and 1 base, there was a span of 11 bases. CDR3 sequence (DNA): TGCGCCAGCAGCCTTCACGGCCAGTCCTATAATTCACCCCTCCACTTT. Its translation is CASSLHGQSYNSPLHF.

The count of this clone is one. The chain carries TRBV19 and TRBJ1-1; 8 bases fit TRBD1. Germline CDR1 and CDR2: LNHDA and SQIVND (reference sequence). This CDR3 spans 15 amino acids. The ends lost 5 bases at V and 2 bases at J; junction bases unmatched: 7. CDR3 residues: CASSDRGRGNTEAFF. As DNA, the CDR3 is TGTGCCAGTAGTGACAGGGGTAGGGGCAACACTGAAGCTTTCTTT.

The chain is built from TRBV2 and TRBJ2-1; TRBD2 matches at 8 bases. The length of the CDR3 is 15 residues. Looked up from germline, CDR1 is SNHLY and CDR2 is FYNNEI. V lost 2 bases, J lost 4 bases, and 4 bases stayed unmatched. The CDR3 region is CASSERSSGYNEQFF. CDR3 DNA sequence: TGTGCCAGCAGTGAAAGGTCTAGCGGGTACAATGAGCAGTTCTTC.

J is TRBJ1-2 and V is TRBV5-1; D gene unclear. Looked up from germline, CDR1 is SGHRS and CDR2 is YFSETQ. The CDR3 is made up of 13 amino acids. V lost 2 bases and J lost 4, with 9 bases in between. The CDR3 coding sequence is TGCGCCAGCAGCTTAGAACAGAGCTATGGCTACACCTTC. It yields the protein CASSLEQSYGYTF.

The rearrangement joins TRBV4-3 to TRBJ1-5; no firm D call. Germline CDR1 reads LGHNA; CDR2 reads YSLEER. Trimming shortened V by 1 base and J by 4 bases, and 8 bases separated the two germline ends. This CDR3 has 14 residues. The CDR3 here is CASSQGHHNQPQHF. The CDR3 DNA follows: TGCGCCAGCAGCCAAGGACACCATAATCAGCCCCAGCATTTT.

V and J are TRBV19 and TRBJ1-1, with D perhaps TRBD1 (6 bases). The CDR3 runs to 13 residues. Germline V gene data show CDR1 as LNHDA and CDR2 as SQIVND (reference sequence). Trimming removed 5 bases at V and 4 bases at J, with 11 bases between. The CDR3 region is CASSEQGSTEAFF. The CDR3 nucleotides are TGTGCCAGTAGTGAACAGGGCAGCACTGAAGCTTTCTTT.

The chain links TRBV6-5 to TRBJ1-2; D not resolved. V gave up 6 bases and J gave up 0 bases, with 14 bases separating them. The CDR3 is 15 amino acids. Germline V gene lookup returns CDR1 MNHEY and CDR2 SVGAGI. This CDR3 reads CASRPTGYANYGYTF. DNA for the CDR3: TGTGCCAGCAGACCAACGGGGTACGCTAACTATGGCTACACCTTC.

This chain links TRBV5-4 with TRBJ1-4; D gene ambiguous. Germline CDR1 is SGHNT and CDR2 is YYREEE (reference sequence). The CDR3 is 15 amino acids. V lost 3 bases to trimming and J lost 4 bases, with 13 bases between them. This CDR3 is CASSSYSPGNEKLFF. The CDR3 nucleotides are TGTGCCAGCAGCTCGTACAGTCCGGGTAATGAAAAACTGTTTTTT. Variable domain in full (rest from reference TRBV5-4 and TRBJ1-4): ETGVTQSPTHLIKTRGQQVTLRCSSQSGHNTVSWYQQALGQGPQFIFQYYREEENGRGNFPPRFSGLQFPNYSSELNVNALELDDSALYLCASSSYSPGNEKLFFGSGTQLSVL.

The V call is TRBV6-1, the J call TRBJ2-7; 7 positions match TRBD1. Germline CDR1 is MNHNS and CDR2 is SASEGT. Trimming removed 4 bases from V and 2 bases from J; junction bases left unmatched: 8. This CDR3 is built from 15 residues. The CDR3 DNA reads as TGTGCCAGCAGTGTAGCCGGGACAGATACCTACGAGCAGTACTTC. This encodes CASSVAGTDTYEQYF.

This clone was seen only once. The rearrangement links TRBV2 to TRBJ2-7, with 8 bases that match TRBD2. This CDR3 contains 14 residues. J lost 5 bases, V lost 3 bases, and 6 bases had no gene match. The germline gives CDR1 SNHLY, CDR2 FYNNEI. The CDR3 here is CASSDATSVDEQYF. Here the CDR3 DNA reads TGTGCCAGCAGTGATGCGACTAGCGTTGACGAGCAGTACTTC.

The V call is TRBV3-1 (or the pseudogene TRBV3-2), the J call TRBJ2-7; 11 bases are a match to TRBD2. V shed 5 bases and J 3 bases; nucleotides not matched to a gene: 6. There are 15 residues in the CDR3. Germline V lookup: CDR1 LGHDT, CDR2 YNNKEL (reference sequence). The DNA of the CDR3 is TGTGCCAGCAGCGGAAGTAGCGGGGGGGGCTACGAGCAGTACTTC. Protein: CASSGSSGGGYEQYF.

Comment on this clone: At the DNA level, this CDR3 is encoded by other sequences in the same sample as well. This chain links TRBV5-4 with TRBJ1-2; D gene uncertain. Deletions cut 0 bases from V and 2 bases from J, with 8 bases between. Germline V CDR1 and CDR2: SGHNT, YYREEE (reference sequence). The CDR3 is 14 residues long. The CDR3 DNA reads TGTGCCAGCAGCTTGGAAGACGGGAACTATGGCTACACCTTC. Its protein product is CASSLEDGNYGYTF.

The gene calls are TRBV19 and TRBJ1-1; D is possibly TRBD1 (6 bases). The length of the CDR3 is 13 residues. V dropped 4 bases and J dropped 10 bases, with 16 bases sitting between them. Germline values: CDR1 LNHDA, CDR2 SQIVND (reference sequence). In DNA form, the CDR3 reads TGTGCCAGTAGTACCAAGGACAGTTTTTCAGCTTTCTTT. This gives the protein CASSTKDSFSAFF.

The chain carries TRBV18 and TRBJ1-1; D is ambiguous. The CDR3 runs 16 residues. Germline lookup yields CDR1 KGHSH and CDR2 LQKENI. Trimming removed 0 bases from V and 1 base from J, with 12 bases in between. The CDR3: CASSPPVAGGNTEAFF. The DNA for the CDR3 is TGTGCCAGCTCACCACCGGTCGCGGGAGGGAACACTGAAGCTTTCTTT.

This chain joins TRBV5-7 and TRBJ1-5; perhaps TRBD1 as D (6 bases). TRBV5-7 is identified as an open reading frame with a role that is uncertain. The V gene lost 6 bases and the J gene lost 0 bases, with 16 bases spanning the gap. CDR3 size: 16 residues. In DNA form, the CDR3 reads TGTGCCAGCACGCTTGGTCAGGGGCTTAGCAATCAGCCCCAGCATTTT. This sequence encodes CASTLGQGLSNQPQHF.

The V gene is TRBV7-2, the J gene TRBJ1-5; no clear D gene. The CDR3 loop spans 12 amino acids. Trimming took off 1 base at V and 12 bases at J, with 10 bases between the two ends. Germline lookup yields CDR1 SGHTA and CDR2 FQGNSA. For the CDR3, the DNA is TGTGCCAGCAGCTTAGATCAGGATATCCAGCATTTT. Amino acid sequence: CASSLDQDIQHF.